What follows is one T cell receptor (beta chain) and its context. This specimen comes from a study of shared clonotypes between healthy human individuals. In the naive CD8 group, cells lacked CD45RO and were positively selected for CCR7, so terminally differentiated effector memory CD45RA+ cells were left out. Germline lookup yields CDR1 SGHNT and CDR2 YYREEE (reference sequence). Trimming pared 0 bases from V and 2 bases from J, leaving 9 bases between. The CDR3 has 15 residues. The data were produced by immunoSEQ multiplex PCR, yet TCRdb's version contains in-frame clones alone and is incomplete. The table lists some 2.1 million clones, approximately 94% of them singletons.

Sequenced material: naive CD8+ T cells sorted from blood. The receptor's source is a man between 18 and 35 years old in good health. The rearrangement joins TRBV5-4 to TRBJ2-1; D is uncertain. Here the CDR3 reads CASSLDSDTYNEQFF. The DNA for the CDR3 is TGTGCCAGCAGCTTGGACAGCGACACCTACAATGAGCAGTTCTTC.